These T cell receptor beta chains were read from a single sample in a study of cytomegalovirus exposure and HLA in healthy donors. The repertoire was sequenced with immunoSEQ multiplex PCR; TCRdb's copy has only in-frame clones and lacks some. The table includes 110,000 to 150,000 clones, approximately 68% detected once. The sequenced sample was PBMCs. These receptors all stem from a man aged 40-50 years in good health and CMV-seronegative. CDR3s include the opening cysteine and the closing phenylalanine or tryptophan. D genes are given only for firm matches. Some rows have no size entry. The others give once, few or many, or a class for an expanded clone.

TRBV7-2	NA	TRBJ1-5	TRBD1	TGTGCCAGCAGCTTACAGGGGGCCGCGGCTCAGCCCCAGCATTTT	CASSLQGAAAQPQHF
TRBV7-9	NA	TRBJ1-1	NA	TGTGCCAGCAGCCTGTACAGGGAAGTAGGGGACACTGAAGCTTTCTTT	CASSLYREVGDTEAFF
TRBV9	NA	TRBJ2-1	NA	TGTGCCAGCAGCTCGGGAACCATCAATGAGCAGTTCTTC	CASSSGTINEQFF
TRBV19	NA	TRBJ1-1	NA	TGTGCCAGTAGTTTCAGACAGGAGCTGAACACTGAAGCTTTCTTT	CASSFRQELNTEAFF
TRBV6-1	NA	TRBJ2-5	TRBD2	TGTGCCAGCAGTGCGGGACTAGCGGGGGGAGGTCAAGAGACCCAGTACTTC	CASSAGLAGGGQETQYF
TRBV6-4	NA	TRBJ1-6	NA	TGTGCCAGCAGGGCGACAGCCAATTCACCCCTCCACTTT	CASRATANSPLHF
TRBV2	NA	TRBJ1-4	TRBD1	TGTGCCAGCAACCCCGACAGGGGAAGAGAAAAACTGTTTTTT	CASNPDRGREKLFF
TRBV9	few	TRBJ1-1	NA	TGTGCCAGCAGCCCGCTGTCCGGCCCGAGGGAAACTGAAGCTTTCTTT	CASSPLSGPRETEAFF
TRBV6-4	NA	TRBJ2-1	TRBD1	TGTGCCAGCAGCGCCGGGACAGGGGGCCCTTATGAGCAGTTCTTC	CASSAGTGGPYEQFF
TRBV7-8	NA	TRBJ1-2	NA	TGTGCCAGCACCCCCCTCCGGAGCAGGGCGGGGGGTTATGGCTACACCTTC	CASTPLRSRAGGYGYTF
TRBV2	NA	TRBJ2-7	TRBD1	TGTGCCAGAGAGACGACAGGGAGCAACGAGCAGTACTTC	CARETTGSNEQYF
TRBV10-3	few	TRBJ2-1	NA	TGTGCCATCAGTGAGTTAGGACAGGGAGGGGAGCAGTTCTTC	CAISELGQGGEQFF
TRBV15	NA	TRBJ2-5	TRBD2	TGTGCCACCAGCAGAGAGAATAGCGGGGACCAAGAGACCCAGTACTTC	CATSRENSGDQETQYF
TRBV10-2	NA	TRBJ1-6	NA	TGCGCCAGCAGGAAGGGCGGGGAGAACAAATCGGCCCTCCACTTT	CASRKGGENKSALHF
TRBV13	NA	TRBJ2-1	TRBD2	TGTGCCAGCAGCTCCGGACTAGCGGACAATGAGCAGTTCTTC	CASSSGLADNEQFF
TRBV4-1	NA	TRBJ2-7	TRBD2	TGCGCCAGCAGCCAAGCTTCGCCCGCGACTAGCGGGAGGCGGTACGAGCAGTACTTC	CASSQASPATSGRRYEQYF
TRBV18	NA	TRBJ1-5	TRBD1	TGTGCCAGCTCACCGACAGGGGGGAATCAGCCCCAGCATTTT	CASSPTGGNQPQHF
TRBV28	few	TRBJ1-1	TRBD1	TGTGCCAGCAGTTTACCGACGGACAGGGCTTGGGTCACTGAAGCTTTCTTT	CASSLPTDRAWVTEAFF
TRBV9	NA	TRBJ2-1	TRBD2	TGTGCCAGCAGCCCGACTAGCGGACCTAGCAATGAGCAGTTCTTC	CASSPTSGPSNEQFF
TRBV10-3	NA	TRBJ2-5	TRBD2	TGTGCCATCAGTCCCCACTTACCGGGACTAGCGGGGCGCTCCCAGCAGACCCAGTACTTC	CAISPHLPGLAGRSQQTQYF
TRBV10-3	NA	TRBJ2-3	TRBD2	TGTGCCATCAGTCTAGCGGGGGGGAGCACAGATACGCAGTATTTT	CAISLAGGSTDTQYF
TRBV6-1	NA	TRBJ1-5	NA	TGTGCCAGCAGTGGGGCCCGATTGGCCCAGCATTTT	CASSGARLAQHF
TRBV10-2	once	TRBJ2-4	NA	TGCGCCAGCAGTGAGTACCGGGGCCAGCGGGACATTCAGTACTTC	CASSEYRGQRDIQYF
TRBV7-8	NA	TRBJ2-5	TRBD2	TGTGCCAGCAGCGTAGCGGGAGGTGGGGAGACCCAGTACTTC	CASSVAGGGETQYF
TRBV4-1	NA	TRBJ2-7	TRBD1	TGCGCCAGCAGCCAAGATGAGGTTTGGGGGACAGGCGAGCAGTACTTC	CASSQDEVWGTGEQYF
TRBV19	once	TRBJ1-5	TRBD1	TGTGCCAGTATGGATTGGGACAGAGACAATCAGCCCCAGCATTTT	CASMDWDRDNQPQHF
TRBV5-1	NA	TRBJ2-1	NA	TGCGCCAGCAGTCCCTATCGGGGCAATGAGCAGTTCTTC	CASSPYRGNEQFF
TRBV9	few	TRBJ2-3	TRBD2	TGTGCCAGTGCGGGACTACTTACAGATACGCAGTATTTT	CASAGLLTDTQYF
TRBV9	NA	TRBJ2-3	NA	TGTGCCAGCAGCGACATACGGGGGATCGGCACAGATACGCAGTATTTT	CASSDIRGIGTDTQYF
TRBV5-4	NA	TRBJ2-7	NA	TGTGCCAGCAGCTTTAGCAGGACCGCAACTTTAGGGGACTACGAGCAGTACTTC	CASSFSRTATLGDYEQYF
TRBV13	NA	TRBJ1-5	TRBD1	TGTGCCAGCAGACGACAGGGGGCAAAGGATCAGCCCCAGCATTTT	CASRRQGAKDQPQHF
TRBV7-3	NA	TRBJ2-2	TRBD2	TGTGCCAGCAGCTTAACTACTAGCGGGGGAAAATTGAACACCGGGGAGCTGTTTTTT	CASSLTTSGGKLNTGELFF
TRBV6-1	NA	TRBJ2-3	NA	TGTGCCAGCAGTGACCTATTAACGGCAGATACGCAGTATTTT	CASSDLLTADTQYF
TRBV28	NA	TRBJ1-5	NA	TGTGCCAGCAGTTTTCAGGGTTTGGGCAATCAGCCCCAGAATTTT	CASSFQGLGNQPQNF
TRBV9	NA	TRBJ2-1	TRBD2	TGTGCCAGCAGCTCTAGCGGGAGGGTCTCCAATGAGCAGTTCTTC	CASSSSGRVSNEQFF
TRBV5-1	NA	TRBJ2-2	NA	TGCGCCAGCAGCTTGGCCGGGGGAACCGGGGAGCTGTTTTTT	CASSLAGGTGELFF
TRBV9	NA	TRBJ2-1	NA	TGTGCCAGCAGCGTAGCCACCTCCGGTGAGCAGTTCTTC	CASSVATSGEQFF
TRBV10-2	NA	TRBJ2-7	TRBD2	TGCGCCAGCAGTGAGTCGTCAGGGGCGGGGGGCGAGCAGTACTTC	CASSESSGAGGEQYF
TRBV19	NA	TRBJ1-2	NA	TGTGCCAGTAAGACAGCCTTATCTAACTATGGCTACACCTTC	CASKTALSNYGYTF
TRBV5-6	NA	TRBJ2-7	TRBD1	TGTGCCAGCAGCTTGGTACAGGGGTCCTACGAGCAGTACTTC	CASSLVQGSYEQYF
TRBV5-6	NA	TRBJ2-5	NA	TGTGCCAGCAGCTTGAGTGCAGGGAGGAAGACCCAGTACTTC	CASSLSAGRKTQYF
TRBV10-3	NA	TRBJ1-3	NA	TGTGCCATCAGTGGGGCCCAGGGATATGGAAACACCATATATTTT	CAISGAQGYGNTIYF
TRBV5-1	NA	TRBJ2-7	NA	TGCGCCAGCAGCTTCACACAGGGCGACGAGCAGTACTTC	CASSFTQGDEQYF
TRBV7-2	NA	TRBJ2-3	TRBD1	TGTGCCAGCAGCCGAGACAGGGGGGCAGATACGCAGTATTTT	CASSRDRGADTQYF
TRBV18	NA	TRBJ1-2	TRBD1	TGTGCCAGCTCACCGGGACAGGGAGCCTATGGCTACACCTTC	CASSPGQGAYGYTF
TRBV5-4	NA	TRBJ2-7	TRBD1	TGTGCCAGCAGCTTGAGGGACAGGGACACCCCCGAGCAGTACTTC	CASSLRDRDTPEQYF
TRBV15	few	TRBJ2-1	TRBD1	TGTGCCACCAGCAGGGGGCCGGGACAGGGGTACAATGAGCAGTTCTTC	CATSRGPGQGYNEQFF
TRBV4-3	NA	TRBJ1-1	NA	TGCGCCAGCAGCCTCACTGTCGGGATGAACACTGAAGCTTTCTTT	CASSLTVGMNTEAFF
TRBV6-1	NA	TRBJ1-3	TRBD1	TGTGCCAGCAGCCCAGGGGGCAGGGAAAACACCATATATTTT	CASSPGGRENTIYF
TRBV29-1	NA	TRBJ2-3	TRBD1	TGCAGCGTGCGCGGGACAGGGGCCCCAGATACGCAGTATTTT	CSVRGTGAPDTQYF
TRBV2	NA	TRBJ1-2	TRBD1	TGTGCCAGCAGTGTTGTTCCGGCAGGGGGCGATGGCTACACCTTC	CASSVVPAGGDGYTF
TRBV6-5	NA	TRBJ2-7	NA	TGTGCCGCGGGGCGGGCGAACTCCTACGAGCAGTACTTC	CAAGRANSYEQYF
TRBV19	NA	TRBJ1-4	TRBD1	TGTGCCAGTAGTATACTACCGGGACAGGCAACTAATGAAAAACTGTTTTTT	CASSILPGQATNEKLFF
TRBV2	NA	TRBJ1-2	NA	TGTGCCAGCAGTGAAGGCAGGGAGGCTGGCTACACCTTC	CASSEGREAGYTF
TRBV4-1	NA	TRBJ1-5	NA	TGCGCCAGCAGCGCCGGGACACCAAATCAGCCCCAGCATTTT	CASSAGTPNQPQHF